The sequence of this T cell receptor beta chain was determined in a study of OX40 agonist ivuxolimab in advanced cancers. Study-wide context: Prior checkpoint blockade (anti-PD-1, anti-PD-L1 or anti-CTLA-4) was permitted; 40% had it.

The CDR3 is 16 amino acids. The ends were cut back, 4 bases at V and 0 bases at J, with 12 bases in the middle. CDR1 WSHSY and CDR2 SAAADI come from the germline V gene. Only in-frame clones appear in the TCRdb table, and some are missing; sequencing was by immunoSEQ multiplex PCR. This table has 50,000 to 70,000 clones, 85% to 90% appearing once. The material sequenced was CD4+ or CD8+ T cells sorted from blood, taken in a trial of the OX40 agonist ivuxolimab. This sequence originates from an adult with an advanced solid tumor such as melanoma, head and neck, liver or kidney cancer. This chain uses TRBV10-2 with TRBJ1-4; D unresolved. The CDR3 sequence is CASSGWRHATNEKLFF. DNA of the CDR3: TGCGCCAGCAGTGGGTGGAGGCACGCAACTAATGAAAAACTGTTTTTT.